This is a list of T cell receptor beta chains from one sample in a study of blood T cell repertoires in COVID-19. Clones were read by immunoSEQ multiplex PCR, and TCRdb kept only the in-frame ones, dropping some. This table has approximately 100,000 clones, less than 85% appearing once. Source material: peripheral blood. Source of these receptors: a man in his sixties or seventies with active or convalescent COVID-19. The CDR3 runs from the conserved cysteine through the conserved F or W. The order of the fields is J gene, V gene, D gene, clone size, CDR3 DNA, CDR3 protein. A D gene is named only where the DNA matches it firmly. Expanded clones get a size class; other rows say once, few or many, or leave the size out.

J gene: TRBJ2-7; V gene: TRBV6-5; D gene: .; clone size: .; CDR3 DNA: TGTGCCAGCAACCCCAGGGATAGCACCTACGAGCAGTACTTC; CDR3 protein: CASNPRDSTYEQYF
J gene: TRBJ1-5; V gene: TRBV6-1; D gene: .; clone size: .; CDR3 DNA: TGTGCCAGCAGTGAAGGAGGAACGACAGTTAGCAATCAGCCCCAGCATTTT; CDR3 protein: CASSEGGTTVSNQPQHF
J gene: TRBJ2-3; V gene: TRBV29-1; D gene: TRBD1; clone size: .; CDR3 DNA: TGCAGCGTTGGAGAGACAGGGTATAGCACAGATACGCAGTATTTT; CDR3 protein: CSVGETGYSTDTQYF
J gene: TRBJ1-2; V gene: TRBV5-6; D gene: .; clone size: .; CDR3 DNA: TGTGCCAGCAGCTTGGTCAGCGCAAACTATGGCTACACCTTC; CDR3 protein: CASSLVSANYGYTF
J gene: TRBJ2-2; V gene: TRBV7-9; D gene: .; clone size: .; CDR3 DNA: TGTGCCAGCAGCTTAGCGGGAGCGGACACCGGGGAGCTGTTTTTT; CDR3 protein: CASSLAGADTGELFF
J gene: TRBJ2-2; V gene: TRBV7-9; D gene: .; clone size: .; CDR3 DNA: TGTGCCACCCTGAGGATTACGAACACCGGGGAGCTGTTTTTT; CDR3 protein: CATLRITNTGELFF
J gene: TRBJ1-2; V gene: TRBV29-1; D gene: .; clone size: .; CDR3 DNA: TGCAGCGTTAATCTCGGGGTAGGCGGCTACACCTTC; CDR3 protein: CSVNLGVGGYTF
J gene: TRBJ2-5; V gene: TRBV7-3; D gene: TRBD2; clone size: few; CDR3 DNA: TGTGCCAGCAGCTCTGCTCTAGCGGGATCACAGTACTTC; CDR3 protein: CASSSALAGSQYF
J gene: TRBJ2-2; V gene: TRBV19; D gene: .; clone size: .; CDR3 DNA: TGTGCCAGTAGTACAGGGACCGGGGAGCTGTTTTTT; CDR3 protein: CASSTGTGELFF
J gene: TRBJ1-2; V gene: TRBV5-1; D gene: TRBD1; clone size: .; CDR3 DNA: TGCGCCAGCAGCCAAACAGGGGGCCCTTTTGGCTACACCTTC; CDR3 protein: CASSQTGGPFGYTF
J gene: TRBJ2-5; V gene: TRBV7-9; D gene: TRBD2; clone size: .; CDR3 DNA: TGTGCCAGCAGCTTCGGAACTAGCGGGGGGGCCTCGTCAGTGACCCAGTACTTC; CDR3 protein: CASSFGTSGGASSVTQYF
J gene: TRBJ2-2; V gene: TRBV9; D gene: TRBD1; clone size: .; CDR3 DNA: TGTGCCAGCAGCCCGGGACAGGGGGCGTACACCGGGGAGCTGTTTTTT; CDR3 protein: CASSPGQGAYTGELFF
J gene: TRBJ2-3; V gene: TRBV6-1; D gene: TRBD2; clone size: .; CDR3 DNA: TGTGCCAGCAGTGGACTAGCGGGGGGGTTGCCCAGCACAGATACGCAGTATTTT; CDR3 protein: CASSGLAGGLPSTDTQYF
J gene: TRBJ1-2; V gene: TRBV23-1; D gene: .; clone size: .; CDR3 DNA: TGCGCCAGCAGTCAGGAGGGGTTGGCTGGCTACACCTTC; CDR3 protein: CASSQEGLAGYTF
J gene: TRBJ2-2; V gene: TRBV19; D gene: .; clone size: .; CDR3 DNA: TGTGCCAGTAGTGACAGGTCAGGGGCCACCGGGGAGCTGTTTTTT; CDR3 protein: CASSDRSGATGELFF
J gene: TRBJ2-2; V gene: TRBV3-1/TRBV3-2; D gene: .; clone size: .; CDR3 DNA: TGTGCCAGCAGCCAATTAAACACCGGGGAGCTGTTTTTT; CDR3 protein: CASSQLNTGELFF
J gene: TRBJ1-4; V gene: TRBV28; D gene: .; clone size: .; CDR3 DNA: TGTGCCAGCCGACAGAGGCATGAAAAACTGTTTTTT; CDR3 protein: CASRQRHEKLFF
J gene: TRBJ1-5; V gene: TRBV5-6; D gene: .; clone size: .; CDR3 DNA: TGTGCCAGCAGCTTATGGGCTGGAGGTAATCAGCCCCAGCATTTT; CDR3 protein: CASSLWAGGNQPQHF
J gene: TRBJ1-2; V gene: TRBV28; D gene: TRBD1; clone size: .; CDR3 DNA: TGTGCCAGCAGTTCCCCCGGGACAGAAAACTATGGCTACACCTTC; CDR3 protein: CASSSPGTENYGYTF
J gene: TRBJ2-7; V gene: TRBV19; D gene: TRBD2; clone size: .; CDR3 DNA: TGTGCCAGTAGTATTCAGGCTAGCGGGGTCTACGAGCAGTACTTC; CDR3 protein: CASSIQASGVYEQYF
J gene: TRBJ2-7; V gene: TRBV5-1; D gene: TRBD2; clone size: .; CDR3 DNA: TGCGCCAGCAGCGGCGGGACTAGCGGGAGCTCCGAGCAGTACTTC; CDR3 protein: CASSGGTSGSSEQYF
J gene: TRBJ1-6; V gene: TRBV18; D gene: .; clone size: .; CDR3 DNA: TGTGCCAGCTCGCTCTTGCGGCCCTATAATTCACCCCTCCACTTT; CDR3 protein: CASSLLRPYNSPLHF
J gene: TRBJ2-5; V gene: TRBV5-4; D gene: .; clone size: .; CDR3 DNA: TGTGCCAGCAGCTTGGCCGTCCGGGAGACCCAGTACTTC; CDR3 protein: CASSLAVRETQYF
J gene: TRBJ2-3; V gene: TRBV5-4; D gene: .; clone size: .; CDR3 DNA: TGTGCCAGCAGGTTAGGGACTTCAGATACGCAGTATTTT; CDR3 protein: CASRLGTSDTQYF
J gene: TRBJ1-3; V gene: TRBV30; D gene: TRBD1; clone size: .; CDR3 DNA: TGTGCCTGGAACCCATGGGACAGGAGCTCTGGAAACACCATATATTTT; CDR3 protein: CAWNPWDRSSGNTIYF
J gene: TRBJ2-5; V gene: TRBV3-1/TRBV3-2; D gene: TRBD2; clone size: .; CDR3 DNA: TGTGCCAGCAGCGGAAATAGCGGGAGGGGTCAAGAGACCCAGTACTTC; CDR3 protein: CASSGNSGRGQETQYF
J gene: TRBJ1-6; V gene: TRBV24-1; D gene: .; clone size: .; CDR3 DNA: TGTGCCACCAGTGATTCTTCGGCCGGGGCGGGGGGCTCCTATAATTCACCCCTCCACTTT; CDR3 protein: CATSDSSAGAGGSYNSPLHF
J gene: TRBJ1-4; V gene: TRBV7-9; D gene: TRBD1; clone size: .; CDR3 DNA: TGTGCCAGCAGCTTTAGGACAGGAGGATTTGAAAAACTGTTTTTT; CDR3 protein: CASSFRTGGFEKLFF
J gene: TRBJ1-1; V gene: TRBV9; D gene: TRBD1; clone size: .; CDR3 DNA: TGTGCCAGCAGCTCCGGACAGGGGGCTGAAGCTTTCTTT; CDR3 protein: CASSSGQGAEAFF
J gene: TRBJ1-5; V gene: TRBV28; D gene: .; clone size: .; CDR3 DNA: TGTGCCAGCAGGTCGGGACACTTGAATCAGCCCCAGCATTTT; CDR3 protein: CASRSGHLNQPQHF
J gene: TRBJ2-3; V gene: TRBV6-5; D gene: .; clone size: .; CDR3 DNA: TGTGCCAGCAGTCCCCAAGGAGTGGGCACAGATACGCAGTATTTT; CDR3 protein: CASSPQGVGTDTQYF
J gene: TRBJ1-2; V gene: TRBV4-2; D gene: .; clone size: .; CDR3 DNA: TGTGCCAGCAGCCAAGGGAGCAGGGCCCCACTGGGTGGCTACACCTTC; CDR3 protein: CASSQGSRAPLGGYTF
J gene: TRBJ2-7; V gene: TRBV6-6; D gene: TRBD1; clone size: .; CDR3 DNA: TGTGCCAGCAGTTACGGGACAGGACCCTACGAGCAGTACTTC; CDR3 protein: CASSYGTGPYEQYF
J gene: TRBJ2-3; V gene: TRBV2; D gene: .; clone size: .; CDR3 DNA: TGTGCCAGCACGAGGGATCGCACAGATACGCAGTATTTT; CDR3 protein: CASTRDRTDTQYF
J gene: TRBJ2-2; V gene: TRBV6-1; D gene: TRBD2; clone size: .; CDR3 DNA: TGTGCCAGCAGTGAACGAGCGGGAGGTCTCACCGGGGAGCTGTTTTTT; CDR3 protein: CASSERAGGLTGELFF
J gene: TRBJ1-2; V gene: TRBV5-1; D gene: TRBD1; clone size: few; CDR3 DNA: TGCGCCAGCAGCGAACGACAGGGTGACGGCTACACCTTC; CDR3 protein: CASSERQGDGYTF
J gene: TRBJ1-1; V gene: TRBV4-2; D gene: TRBD1; clone size: .; CDR3 DNA: TGTGCCAGCAGCCTCCAGGAAGACAGGGGTACTGAAGCTTTCTTT; CDR3 protein: CASSLQEDRGTEAFF
J gene: TRBJ2-1; V gene: TRBV9; D gene: .; clone size: .; CDR3 DNA: TGTGCCAGCAGCGTAGTCGGGGGTTTGGAGCAGTTCTTC; CDR3 protein: CASSVVGGLEQFF
J gene: TRBJ1-5; V gene: TRBV2; D gene: .; clone size: .; CDR3 DNA: TGTGCCACCCGGGACTATAGCAATCAGCCCCAGCATTTT; CDR3 protein: CATRDYSNQPQHF
J gene: TRBJ1-2; V gene: TRBV28; D gene: .; clone size: .; CDR3 DNA: TGTGCCAGCAGTTTAGGAACAGGCCTTGGCCTTGGCTACACCTTC; CDR3 protein: CASSLGTGLGLGYTF
J gene: TRBJ1-1; V gene: TRBV2; D gene: .; clone size: .; CDR3 DNA: TGTGCCAGCAGTGTACAGGTACAAAACACTGAAGCTTTCTTT; CDR3 protein: CASSVQVQNTEAFF
J gene: TRBJ2-1; V gene: TRBV2; D gene: TRBD2; clone size: .; CDR3 DNA: TGTGCCAGCACTAGCGGGGGCCAAAGCTCCTACAATGAGCAGTTCTTC; CDR3 protein: CASTSGGQSSYNEQFF
J gene: TRBJ1-1; V gene: TRBV5-1; D gene: .; clone size: .; CDR3 DNA: TGCGCCAGCAGCTTGGCCGACAGGTCGAACACTGAAGCTTTCTTT; CDR3 protein: CASSLADRSNTEAFF
J gene: TRBJ2-6; V gene: TRBV11-2; D gene: TRBD1; clone size: .; CDR3 DNA: TGTGCCAGCAGCGTGACAGGGGGACTTGGGGCCAACGTCCTGACTTTC; CDR3 protein: CASSVTGGLGANVLTF
J gene: TRBJ1-2; V gene: TRBV29-1; D gene: TRBD1; clone size: .; CDR3 DNA: TGCAGCGTCCAGGACAGGGGGAAGTATGGCTACACCTTC; CDR3 protein: CSVQDRGKYGYTF
J gene: TRBJ1-2; V gene: TRBV23-1; D gene: .; clone size: .; CDR3 DNA: TGCGCCAGCAGTCAATCTAACGGGATGTGCAGGGGCGCTGGCTACACCTTC; CDR3 protein: CASSQSNGMCRGAGYTF
J gene: TRBJ2-3; V gene: TRBV7-2; D gene: .; clone size: few; CDR3 DNA: TGTGCCAGCAGCTTAGACGGGACAATCACAGATACGCAGTATTTT; CDR3 protein: CASSLDGTITDTQYF
J gene: TRBJ2-3; V gene: TRBV11-2; D gene: .; clone size: few; CDR3 DNA: TGTGCCAGCAGCCCCAGGCTGACACCCACTCGAGAAGATACGCAGTATTTT; CDR3 protein: CASSPRLTPTREDTQYF
J gene: TRBJ2-1; V gene: TRBV24-1; D gene: TRBD1; clone size: .; CDR3 DNA: TGTGCCACCAGTGATTCAACAACAGGGGATGAGCAGTTCTTC; CDR3 protein: CATSDSTTGDEQFF
J gene: TRBJ1-1; V gene: TRBV5-5; D gene: TRBD1; clone size: .; CDR3 DNA: TGTGCCAGCAGCTTCGGGACAGCGAACACTGAAGCTTTCTTT; CDR3 protein: CASSFGTANTEAFF
J gene: TRBJ1-5; V gene: TRBV19; D gene: .; clone size: .; CDR3 DNA: TGTGCCAGTAGTACCCGAGGTGGAGCAGGCAATCAGCCCCAGCATTTT; CDR3 protein: CASSTRGGAGNQPQHF
J gene: TRBJ1-1; V gene: TRBV7-8; D gene: TRBD1; clone size: .; CDR3 DNA: TGTGCCAGCAGCCCACCGGGACAGACTTACACTGAAGCTTTCTTT; CDR3 protein: CASSPPGQTYTEAFF
J gene: TRBJ1-6; V gene: TRBV19; D gene: .; clone size: .; CDR3 DNA: TGTGCCAGTAGTATCTCAGGGGTGAGCTCCTATAATTCACCCCTCCACTTT; CDR3 protein: CASSISGVSSYNSPLHF
J gene: TRBJ1-2; V gene: TRBV28; D gene: TRBD1; clone size: .; CDR3 DNA: TGTGCCAGCAGTTCGTCGGCAGGGGGCGGCTATGGCTACACCTTC; CDR3 protein: CASSSSAGGGYGYTF
J gene: TRBJ2-7; V gene: TRBV15; D gene: TRBD1; clone size: .; CDR3 DNA: TGTGCCACCAGCAGGCCTCGACAGGGAACCTACGAGCAGTACTTC; CDR3 protein: CATSRPRQGTYEQYF